This TCR beta chain was documented in a study of T-cell memory formation after mild COVID-19. This clonotype was counted a few times. The CDR3 length is 12 residues. V was trimmed by 10 bases and J by 4 bases, leaving 13 bases between them. Germline CDR1 MNHEY, CDR2 SVGAGI. TCRdb re-called the 5' RACE reads through MiXCR, storing one row per CDR3 protein. Found here are roughly 400,000 distinct CDR3 sequences, approximately 16% of them singletons; the top ten hold 20% to 25%. The V and J genes are TRBV6-5 and TRBJ1-2; tentative D call: TRBD1 (5 bases). Sample: PBMCs or a T cell subset sorted from them (not recorded which). This receptor was taken from a young man who had mild COVID-19 (a few samples of this study predate the infection). Cell type and time point are not known. The CDR3 sequence is CATRYGAYGYTF. The CDR3 DNA reads TGTGCCACCCGGTACGGGGCCTATGGCTACACCTTC.